This T cell receptor beta chain was found in a study of Ad26.COV2.S vaccination and SARS-CoV-2 variants (dated by TCRdb to the early 2020s). The study in broad terms: Vaccine-arm donors came from COV1001, a multicentre, randomized, double-blind, placebo-controlled phase I-IIa trial of Ad26.COV2.S in healthy adults. Ad26.COV2.S was administered intramuscularly at a dose of 5x10^10 or 1x10^11 viral particles, either as one shot or as two shots given 56 days apart. Sequencing of the TCRbeta repertoire served to evaluate the specificity and breadth of SARS-CoV-2-reactive T cell receptors following Ad26.COV2.S vaccination. A total of around 32 samples were included in the TCR-sequenced set, comprising roughly 20 Ad26.COV2.S vaccine recipients, 5 placebo recipients and 8 SARS-CoV-2 convalescent individuals. Participants in the trial were split at random into five groups of five each, receiving low-dose or high-dose Ad26.COV2.S once or twice, or else placebo on both occasions. Investigators remained blinded to trial group allocation during experiments and outcome assessment. Results and caveats for the whole study, not just this receptor: Comparable non-spike TCR breadth was observed between vaccine and placebo recipients, consistent with only spike being contained in the vaccine. Higher spike-specific TCR breadth was observed in Ad26.COV2.S recipients than in placebo recipients (P = 0.0014). The authors noted that total T cell responses may have been underestimated by the TCR breadth and depth analyses. After vaccination, spike-specific CD8+ and CD4+ T cell responses were reported to show substantial breadth. The study was not powered to compare responses between vaccine doses or regimens.

This specimen's treatment or condition label, per the study, means: around 19 received Ad26.COV2.S at low or high dose, single or two shots; about 5 received placebo; per-sample allocation not given. For vaccine and placebo recipients, the sequenced repertoires came from samples collected on day 63 after the first injection. In Cohort 1b, 25 to 30 adults aged 18-55 years were enrolled at a single site in Boston, USA, between 29 July and 7 August 2020. Ad26.COV2.S was a replication-incompetent adenovirus type 26 vector expressing a prefusion-stabilized SARS-CoV-2 spike protein from the original Wuhan strain. On this clone itself: Its antigen is unknown. No quality values exist for individual bases; no much larger clone is one base distant.

TCRbeta CDR3 regions were sequenced with the immunoSEQ Assay. After extraction, genomic DNA underwent amplification by bias-controlled multiplex PCR, followed by high-throughput sequencing. For the original study's pipeline: To quantify the absolute abundance of every unique TCRbeta CDR3 region, sequences were collapsed and filtered. T cell fraction was estimated by normalizing TCRbeta template counts to usable DNA, which was measured by amplifying reference genes present in all nucleated cells. Repertoire TCRs were annotated as SARS-CoV-2-specific by exact matching of V gene, CDR3 amino acid sequence and J gene to a known reactive TCR set. The reference SARS-CoV-2 TCR set was derived from MIRA and filtered for enrichment in COVID-19-positive ImmuneCODE repertoires, a step that removed public or cross-reactive TCRs. Drawing on the MIRA antigens, annotated TCRs were analysed further at the level of specific ORF or position within ORF. Depth was the summed frequency of annotated unique rearrangements, while breadth was defined as annotated unique rearrangements over total unique productive rearrangements. TCR breadth was compared between groups using two-sided Wilcoxon rank-sum tests. TCRdb stores this immuneACCESS table with in-frame sequences only. Part of the clones is absent; in the studies checked, under half of the shortfall reflects unresolved V genes, and no reason is known for the rest. From that table come the V and J calls and clone size; the DNA was used to work out D and trimming. This sample comprises about 350,000 clones, about 85% of them detected only once. The ten largest clones add up to 5.5% to 7% of the sample.

The source is a person aged 18-65 years who received the Ad26.COV2.S COVID-19 vaccine or a placebo. This specimen consisted of peripheral blood, obtained in a trial of Ad26.COV2.S vaccine versus placebo.

The nucleotide sequence is given as TGTGCCAGCAGTGAAAACGGACCCTATGAAAAACTGTTTTTT. Its coded protein is CASSENGPYEKLFF. The receptor chain draws on TRBV25-1 and TRBJ1-4; a confident D gene designation cannot be given. At the junction V is shortened by 2 bases and J by 6 bases, with 10 bases in between. The CDR3 runs 14 residues from the cysteine to the phenylalanine. CDR3 DNA is the only sequence kept; it has 42 bases, read in frame from the first base. The germline V gene yields MGHDK for CDR1 and SYGVNS for CDR2.